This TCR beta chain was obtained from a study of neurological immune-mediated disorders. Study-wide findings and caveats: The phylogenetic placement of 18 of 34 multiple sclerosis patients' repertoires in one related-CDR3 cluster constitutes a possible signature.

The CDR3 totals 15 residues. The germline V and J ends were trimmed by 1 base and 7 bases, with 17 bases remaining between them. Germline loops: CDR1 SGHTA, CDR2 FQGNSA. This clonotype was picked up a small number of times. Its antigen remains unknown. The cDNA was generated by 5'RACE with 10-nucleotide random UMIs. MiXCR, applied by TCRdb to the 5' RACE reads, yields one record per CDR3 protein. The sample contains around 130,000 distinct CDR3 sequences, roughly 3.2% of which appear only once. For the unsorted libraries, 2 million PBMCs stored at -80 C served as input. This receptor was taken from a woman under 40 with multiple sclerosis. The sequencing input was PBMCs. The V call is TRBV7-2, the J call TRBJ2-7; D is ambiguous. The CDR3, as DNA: TGTGCCAGCAGCTTAGTACAGCAACCCATCCAAGAGCAGTACTTC. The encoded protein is CASSLVQQPIQEQYF.